This passage covers 3 T cell receptor beta chains from one sample sequenced in a study of T-cell reconstitution after alpha-beta-depleted transplantation in children. Unique molecular identifiers were incorporated during preparation of the TCRbeta library. TCRdb used MiXCR to reprocess the PCR reads, holding one entry per CDR3 protein. This table holds 210,000 or so distinct CDR3 sequences, 8% to 9.5% found once. This material consisted of PBMCs from the stem cell graft donor, taken from the stem cell graft. Receptors originate from a human donor who donated a stem cell graft to a child with acute lymphoblastic leukemia.

This clonotype turned up a few times. The chain employs TRBV20-1 and TRBJ1-2; TRBD1 matches at 10 bases. This CDR3 contains 15 residues. CDR1 DFQATT and CDR2 SNEGSKA come from the germline V gene (reference sequence). Trimming at V came to 2 bases and at J to 0 bases, leaving 3 bases not matched to a gene. CDR3: CSARSGQGSNYGYTF. The CDR3 region has the DNA TGCAGTGCTAGATCGGGACAGGGGTCTAACTATGGCTACACCTTC.

This clonotype has more than one count but fewer than ten. V gene TRBV10-2 combines with J gene TRBJ1-2; D remains ambiguous. The V gene lost 3 bases and the J gene lost 0 bases, with 8 bases spanning the gap. This CDR3 contains 14 residues. The germline CDR1 and CDR2 sequences are WSHSY and SAAADI. The CDR3: CASSDWGTNYGYTF. For the CDR3, the DNA is TGCGCCAGCAGTGATTGGGGAACTAACTATGGCTACACCTTC.

This clonotype has ten or more counts. This chain joins TRBV20-1 and TRBJ2-2; 8 positions match TRBD2. Per the germline V gene, CDR1 is DFQATT and CDR2 is SNEGSKA (reference sequence). With V trimmed by 1 base and J by 5 bases, 9 bases remained unmatched. This CDR3 region has 16 residues. The CDR3 sequence is CSARGPGSGDTGELFF. The CDR3 region has the DNA TGCAGTGCTAGAGGACCGGGTAGCGGGGATACCGGGGAGCTGTTTTTT.